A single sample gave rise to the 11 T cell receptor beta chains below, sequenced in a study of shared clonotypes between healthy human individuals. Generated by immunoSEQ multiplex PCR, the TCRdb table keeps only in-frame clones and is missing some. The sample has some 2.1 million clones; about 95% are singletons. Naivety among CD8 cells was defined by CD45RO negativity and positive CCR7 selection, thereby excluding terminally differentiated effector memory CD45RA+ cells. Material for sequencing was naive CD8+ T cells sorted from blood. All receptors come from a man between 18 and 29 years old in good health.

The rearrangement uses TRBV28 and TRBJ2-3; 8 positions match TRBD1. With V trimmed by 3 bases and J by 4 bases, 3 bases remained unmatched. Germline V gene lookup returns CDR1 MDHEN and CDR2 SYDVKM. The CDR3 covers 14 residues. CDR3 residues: CASSLDRASDTQYF. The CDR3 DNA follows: TGTGCCAGCAGTTTGGACAGGGCTTCAGATACGCAGTATTTT.

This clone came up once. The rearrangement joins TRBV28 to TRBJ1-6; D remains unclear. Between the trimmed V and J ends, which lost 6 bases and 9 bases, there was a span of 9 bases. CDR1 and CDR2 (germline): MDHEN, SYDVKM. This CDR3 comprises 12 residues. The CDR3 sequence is CASRLDLSPLHF. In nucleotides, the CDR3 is TGTGCCAGCAGATTGGACCTTTCACCCCTCCACTTT.

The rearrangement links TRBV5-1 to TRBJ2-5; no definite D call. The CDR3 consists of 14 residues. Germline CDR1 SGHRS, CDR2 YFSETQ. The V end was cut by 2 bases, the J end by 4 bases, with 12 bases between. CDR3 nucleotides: TGCGCCAGCAGCTTAAGGGTTGGCGGAGAGACCCAGTACTTC. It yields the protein CASSLRVGGETQYF.

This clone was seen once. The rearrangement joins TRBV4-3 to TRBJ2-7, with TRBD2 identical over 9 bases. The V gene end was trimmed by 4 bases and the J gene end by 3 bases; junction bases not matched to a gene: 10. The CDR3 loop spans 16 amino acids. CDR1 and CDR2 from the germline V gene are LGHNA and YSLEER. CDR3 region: CASSPLAGVSLYEQYF. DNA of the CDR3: TGCGCCAGCAGCCCCTTAGCGGGAGTGTCCCTCTACGAGCAGTACTTC.

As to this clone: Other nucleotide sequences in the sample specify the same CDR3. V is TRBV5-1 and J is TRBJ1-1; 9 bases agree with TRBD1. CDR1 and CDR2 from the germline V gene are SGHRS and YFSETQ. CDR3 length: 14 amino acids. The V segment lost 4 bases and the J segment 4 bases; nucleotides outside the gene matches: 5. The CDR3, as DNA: TGCGCCAGCAGCCTTGACAGGGGGACCACTGAAGCTTTCTTT. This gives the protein CASSLDRGTTEAFF.

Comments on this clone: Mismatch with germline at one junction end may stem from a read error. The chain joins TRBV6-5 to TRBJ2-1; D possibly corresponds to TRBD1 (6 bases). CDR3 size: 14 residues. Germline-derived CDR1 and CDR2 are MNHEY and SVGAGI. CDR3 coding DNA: TGTGCCAGCAGTACAGGGATCTCCAACAATGAGCAGTTCTTC. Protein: CASSTGISNNEQFF.

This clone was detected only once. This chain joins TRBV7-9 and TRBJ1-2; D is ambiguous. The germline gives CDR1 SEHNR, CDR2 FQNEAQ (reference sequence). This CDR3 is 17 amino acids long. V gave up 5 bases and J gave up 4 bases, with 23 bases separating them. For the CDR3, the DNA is TGTGCCAGCAGCGAAGAACCCCTGTCCACCCACGGCTATGGCTACACCTTC. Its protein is CASSEEPLSTHGYGYTF.

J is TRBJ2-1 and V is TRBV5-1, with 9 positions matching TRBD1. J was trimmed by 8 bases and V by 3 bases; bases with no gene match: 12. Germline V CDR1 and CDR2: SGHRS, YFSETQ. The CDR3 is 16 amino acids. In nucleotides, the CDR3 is TGCGCCAGCAGCTCTTATCCGGGACAGGGTGTCGATGAGCAGTTCTTC. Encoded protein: CASSSYPGQGVDEQFF.

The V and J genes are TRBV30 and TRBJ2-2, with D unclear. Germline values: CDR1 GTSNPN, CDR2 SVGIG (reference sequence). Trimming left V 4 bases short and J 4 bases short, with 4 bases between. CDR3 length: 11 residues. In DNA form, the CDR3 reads TGTGCCTGGACCATCACCGGGGAGCTGTTTTTT. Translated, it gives CAWTITGELFF.

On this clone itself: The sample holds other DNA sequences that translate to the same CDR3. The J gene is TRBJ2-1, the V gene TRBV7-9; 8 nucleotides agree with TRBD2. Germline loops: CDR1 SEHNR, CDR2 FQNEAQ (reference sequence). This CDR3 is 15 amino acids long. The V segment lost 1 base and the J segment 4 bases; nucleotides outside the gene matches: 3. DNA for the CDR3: TGTGCCAGCAGCTTAGGAAGCGGGAGATACAATGAGCAGTTCTTC. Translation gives CASSLGSGRYNEQFF.

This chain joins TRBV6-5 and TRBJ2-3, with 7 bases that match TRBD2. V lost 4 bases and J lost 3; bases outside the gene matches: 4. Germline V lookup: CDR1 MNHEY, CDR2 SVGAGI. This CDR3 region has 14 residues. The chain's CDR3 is CASSFWGGTDTQYF. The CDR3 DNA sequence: TGTGCCAGCAGTTTTTGGGGGGGAACAGATACGCAGTATTTT.